The 27 T cell receptor beta chains below come from one sample, sequenced in a study of blood T cell repertoires in COVID-19. The repertoire was sequenced with immunoSEQ multiplex PCR; TCRdb's copy has only in-frame clones and lacks some. The data hold roughly 110,000 clones, with about 80% observed a single time. Sequencing used peripheral blood. The receptors shown here come from a woman aged 60-70 years with acute or convalescent COVID-19.

J is TRBJ2-7 and V is TRBV5-6; D not certain. The CDR3 totals 13 residues. Germline CDR1 and CDR2: SGHDT and YYEEEE. Trimming left V 0 bases short and J 3 bases short, with 7 bases between. The CDR3 protein is CASSLGGYYEQYF. The CDR3 region has the DNA TGTGCCAGCAGCTTGGGCGGCTACTACGAGCAGTACTTC.

The CDR3 bases are TGTGCCAGCTCAGGGGGACAGGGGACCTACGAGCAGTACTTC. Translating it yields CASSGGQGTYEQYF. The chain carries TRBV18 and TRBJ2-7; 10 bases align to TRBD1. The V gene's germline CDR1 is KGHSH and CDR2 LQKENI. J lost 2 bases, V lost 5 bases, and 3 bases had no gene match. The CDR3 spans 14 residues.

This clone was counted between two and nine times. The rearrangement links TRBV6-5 to TRBJ2-1; 8 nucleotides align to TRBD1. The V gene's germline CDR1 is MNHEY and CDR2 SVGAGI. The CDR3 has 15 residues. The V and J ends lost 6 bases and 9 bases, in that order; junction bases with no gene match: 13. The CDR3 here is CASSSPRGQAIEQFF. CDR3 nucleotides: TGTGCCAGCAGCTCCCCCAGGGGGCAGGCTATTGAGCAGTTCTTC.

The chain is built from TRBV6-5 and TRBJ2-7, with a possible D match to TRBD1 (5 bases). The CDR3 length is 14 residues. The germline V and J ends were trimmed by 2 bases and 7 bases, with 15 bases remaining between them. The germline gives CDR1 MNHEY, CDR2 SVGAGI. CDR3 nucleotide sequence: TGTGCCAGCAGTTACGTGAGCAGGGATGGTGAGCAGTACTTC. Translation gives CASSYVSRDGEQYF.

This clone appeared once. The genes are TRBV6-1 and TRBJ1-2; 9 nucleotides agree with TRBD1. The germline V gene has CDR1 MNHNS and CDR2 SASEGT. This CDR3 contains 15 residues. Trimming at V came to 3 bases and at J to 4 bases, leaving 6 bases not matched to a gene. The DNA for the CDR3 is TGTGCCAGCAGTGATAGGGACAGGGCTCCCTATGGCTACACCTTC. The encoded protein is CASSDRDRAPYGYTF.

The chain is built from TRBV5-6 and TRBJ2-3, with unresolved D. The V end lost 1 base, the J end lost 5 bases, and 8 bases lay between the germline ends. This CDR3 is 13 amino acids long. Germline lookup yields CDR1 SGHDT and CDR2 YYEEEE. CDR3: CASSLRGIDTQYF. DNA of the CDR3: TGTGCCAGCAGCTTGAGAGGAATAGATACGCAGTATTTT.

V usage is TRBV28 and J usage is TRBJ2-5; 10 nucleotides line up with TRBD2. J was trimmed by 7 bases and V by 5 bases; bases with no gene match: 16. In germline, CDR1 is MDHEN, CDR2 SYDVKM. The length of the CDR3 is 17 residues. DNA of the CDR3: TGTGCCAGCAGTGGAATTTCTAGCGGGAGATCCTATGGGACCCAGTACTTC. Translating gives CASSGISSGRSYGTQYF.

The rearrangement links TRBV11-2 to TRBJ2-7, with TRBD2 matching over 11 bases. CDR1 is SGHAT, CDR2 FQNNGV, per germline. CDR3 size: 17 residues. Trimming took 4 bases from V and 1 from J; bases not matched to a gene: 9. CDR3 in amino acids: CASSSSQLAGDSYEQYF. In DNA, the CDR3 is TGTGCCAGCAGCTCAAGCCAACTAGCGGGGGATTCCTACGAGCAGTACTTC.

This clone occurred a few times. CDR3 protein: CASSPDRGNSPLHF. As DNA, the CDR3 is TGTGCCAGCAGCCCTGACAGGGGTAATTCACCCCTCCACTTT. The chain links TRBV11-2 to TRBJ1-6; TRBD1 matches 8 bases. The CDR3 is made up of 14 amino acids. Germline CDR1 reads SGHAT; CDR2 reads FQNNGV. Germline trimming cut 5 bases from V and 6 bases from J; bases unmatched to any gene: 3.

The rearrangement uses TRBV9 and TRBJ2-1; 10 nucleotides agree with TRBD2. There are 14 residues in the CDR3. J gave up 3 bases and V 4 bases, and 1 base lay outside the gene matches. Germline V lookup: CDR1 SGDLS, CDR2 YYNGEE. The CDR3 DNA reads TGTGCCAGCAGCCTAGCGGGAGTCTACAATGAGCAGTTCTTC. This gives the protein CASSLAGVYNEQFF.

This chain connects TRBV18 to TRBJ2-6; D perhaps matches TRBD1 (5 bases). V gave up 1 base and J gave up 1 base, with 5 bases separating them. The CDR3 spans 15 residues. Germline CDR1 KGHSH, CDR2 LQKENI. This CDR3 is CASSPQGSGANVLTF. Here the CDR3 DNA reads TGTGCCAGCTCACCACAGGGGTCTGGGGCCAACGTCCTGACTTTC.

This clone was seen only a few times. The chain has TRBV5-1 and TRBJ2-2; D is undetermined. The germline V gene encodes CDR1 SGHRS and CDR2 YFSETQ. Between the trimmed V and J ends, which lost 0 bases and 0 bases, there was a span of 6 bases. The CDR3 length is 15 residues. CDR3 sequence reads: CASSLDNANTGELFF. The CDR3 DNA reads TGCGCCAGCAGCTTGGACAACGCGAACACCGGGGAGCTGTTTTTT.

This chain connects TRBV19 to TRBJ1-5; tentative D call: TRBD1 (5 bases). Trimming removed 4 bases at V and 4 bases at J, with 8 bases between. Germline lookup yields CDR1 LNHDA and CDR2 SQIVND (reference sequence). The CDR3 totals 13 residues. The CDR3 here is CASSTQDNQPQHF. As DNA, the CDR3 is TGTGCCAGTAGTACACAGGATAATCAGCCCCAGCATTTT. Drawing the rest from reference TRBV19 and TRBJ1-5, the complete variable domain is DGGITQSPKYLFRKEGQNVTLSCEQNLNHDAMYWYRQDPGQGLRLIYYSQIVNDFQKGDIAEGYSVSREKKESFPLTVTSAQKNPTAFYLCASSTQDNQPQHFGDGTRLSIL.

V and J are TRBV6-5 and TRBJ2-7, with D perhaps matching TRBD2 (5 bases). With 7 bases removed from V and 5 bases from J, the gap between germline ends came to 18 bases. The CDR3 covers 14 residues. Germline V gene lookup returns CDR1 MNHEY and CDR2 SVGAGI. CDR3 loop: CASTIFGSVDEQYF. As DNA, the CDR3 is TGTGCCAGCACCATTTTTGGTAGCGTCGACGAGCAGTACTTC.

CDR3 protein: CASSPEGDSGNTIYF. The CDR3 DNA sequence: TGTGCCAGCAGTCCTGAAGGGGACTCTGGAAACACCATATATTTT. This sequence joins TRBV6-5 and TRBJ1-3, with D tentatively TRBD1 (5 bases). This CDR3 is 15 amino acids long. The germline V gene encodes CDR1 MNHEY and CDR2 SVGAGI. V was cut by 5 bases and J by 0 bases, with 11 bases left in between.

V usage is TRBV6-5 and J usage is TRBJ1-1, with D perhaps matching TRBD1 (5 bases). Germline CDR1 reads MNHEY; CDR2 reads SVGAGI. This CDR3 has 14 amino acids. The CDR3 sequence: CALAAGIMNTEAFF. The CDR3 nucleotides read TGTGCGCTCGCTGCAGGGATCATGAACACTGAAGCTTTCTTT.

The rearrangement joins TRBV27 to TRBJ2-7; D gene unclear. V dropped 6 bases and J dropped 0 bases, with 3 bases sitting between them. Per germline, CDR1 MNHEY and CDR2 SMNVEV (reference sequence). This CDR3 comprises 11 residues. CDR3 sequence: CASRHSYEQYF. In DNA form, the CDR3 reads TGTGCCAGCAGACACTCCTACGAGCAGTACTTC.

The chain links TRBV12-3 or TRBV12-4 to TRBJ2-1, with D unclear. V was cut by 4 bases and J by 10 bases, with 11 bases left in between. This CDR3 has 12 amino acids. Here the CDR3 DNA reads TGTGCCAGCAGTTCCCCCGGGTCGGAGCAGTTCTTC. Protein sequence: CASSSPGSEQFF.

The chain joins TRBV19 to TRBJ1-4; D perhaps matches TRBD1 (5 bases). This CDR3 comprises 15 residues. Trimming cost V 5 bases and J 0 bases, with 10 bases left between them. Germline V gene sequence: CDR1 LNHDA, CDR2 SQIVND (reference sequence). The CDR3 region is CASSGTGATNEKLFF. The CDR3 bases are TGTGCCAGTAGTGGGACTGGGGCAACTAATGAAAAACTGTTTTTT.

This clone showed up just a few times. The chain joins TRBV18 to TRBJ1-5; possible D gene TRBD1, 6 bases. The CDR3 runs to 14 residues. Germline V lookup: CDR1 KGHSH, CDR2 LQKENI. V dropped 4 bases and J dropped 7 bases, with 14 bases sitting between them. CDR3 loop: CASSQGVTGQPQHF. The CDR3 nucleotides read TGTGCCAGCTCACAGGGGGTCACGGGGCAGCCCCAGCATTTT.

CDR3 region: CASRRGQGGGIQYF. The CDR3 bases are TGTGCCAGCAGACGCGGACAGGGAGGAGGCATTCAGTACTTC. V usage is TRBV6-5 and J usage is TRBJ2-4; TRBD1 agrees at 8 bases. Germline V CDR1 and CDR2: MNHEY, SVGAGI. CDR3 size: 14 residues. J gave up 9 bases and V 6 bases, and 10 bases lay outside the gene matches.

In this sample, this clone turned up once. The V call is TRBV27, the J call TRBJ1-1; maybe TRBD1 (5 bases). V shed 6 bases and J shed 4 bases, with 15 bases lying between them. Germline V lookup: CDR1 MNHEY, CDR2 SMNVEV (reference sequence). This CDR3 is built from 14 residues. The CDR3 nucleotides are TGTGCCAGCAGCCCCCACCGGGGGAGCACTGAAGCTTTCTTT. It encodes CASSPHRGSTEAFF.

The chain joins TRBV3-1 (or the pseudogene TRBV3-2) to TRBJ1-2, with TRBD1 matching over 7 bases. Germline lookup yields CDR1 LGHDT and CDR2 YNNKEL (reference sequence). The CDR3 is 14 amino acids. Trimming cost V 5 bases and J 6 bases; bases outside gene matches: 9. The CDR3 protein is CASSVRGQTHGYTF. The CDR3 nucleotides are TGTGCCAGCAGCGTCCGGGGACAGACTCATGGCTACACCTTC.

This CDR3 reads CASSAEGTAEAFF. The CDR3 DNA is TGTGCCAGCAGTGCGGAGGGCACAGCTGAAGCTTTCTTT. The V and J genes are TRBV2 and TRBJ1-1; no reliable D call. The CDR3 sequence is 13 residues long. V was shortened by 4 bases and J by 6 bases, with 12 bases between the two germline ends. Germline V gene data show CDR1 as SNHLY and CDR2 as FYNNEI.

The chain couples TRBV19 to TRBJ2-1; 8 nucleotides match TRBD2. This CDR3 spans 14 amino acids. V lost 6 bases to trimming and J lost 4 bases; unmatched junction nucleotides: 5. Germline assignment: CDR1 LNHDA and CDR2 SQIVND (reference sequence). CDR3 sequence: CASSLAGEYNEQFF. The DNA for the CDR3 is TGTGCCAGTAGCCTAGCGGGTGAATACAATGAGCAGTTCTTC.

Concerning this clone: Within the sample, other DNA sequences also encode this same CDR3. The chain links TRBV10-1 to TRBJ2-7, with 8 nucleotides matching TRBD2. Germline values: CDR1 WNHNN, CDR2 SYGVQD (reference sequence). V trimming: 6 bases; J trimming: 3 bases; junction bases outside the gene matches: 13. The CDR3 runs 16 residues. The CDR3 reads CASSSAPAGAGYEQYF. In DNA form, the CDR3 reads TGCGCCAGCAGCTCCGCACCAGCGGGGGCAGGCTACGAGCAGTACTTC.

The chain recombines TRBV5-4 with TRBJ1-1, with a weak D call TRBD1 (6 bases). The V gene's germline CDR1 is SGHNT and CDR2 YYREEE (reference sequence). The CDR3 has 15 residues. V was trimmed by 3 bases and J by 4 bases, leaving 16 bases between them. CDR3 residues: CASSSPKGEGTEAFF. CDR3 sequence (DNA): TGTGCCAGCAGCTCCCCCAAGGGGGAGGGCACTGAAGCTTTCTTT.